This TCR beta chain originates from a study of T cells after posttransplantation cyclophosphamide. Study-wide results and caveats: TRB clonality was highly associated with recipient CMV seropositivity and reactivation. TRB overlap between skin or GI tissue T cells and blood was limited. Later blood repertoires were often dominated by clones from the donor CD8+ memory compartment.

This related bone marrow graft donor gave peripheral blood on the day of marrow donation. Generated by immunoSEQ multiplex PCR, the TCRdb table keeps only in-frame clones and is missing some. This set yields tens of thousands of clones and no singletons; the top ten hold over 2%. The CDR3 is 16 residues long. Trimming at V came to 2 bases and at J to 5 bases, leaving 7 bases not matched to a gene. Germline CDR1 is GTSNPN and CDR2 is SVGIG (reference sequence). This clone was seen ten or more times. Its antigen is undetermined. The chain employs TRBV30 and TRBJ2-3, with 13 nucleotides matching TRBD2. The sequencing input was PBMCs. The TCR sequence derives from a man aged 35 to 55 in good health, CMV-negative, and a related stem cell transplant donor. The CDR3 is CAWSSGLAGAGDTQYF. The CDR3 nucleotides read TGTGCCTGGAGTTCCGGACTAGCGGGAGCCGGAGATACGCAGTATTTT. The full variable domain, in which reference TRBV30 and TRBJ2-3 provide the parts outside the CDR3, is SQTIHQWPATLVQPVGSPLSLECTVEGTSNPNLYWYRQAAGRGLQLLFYSVGIGQISSEVPQNLSASRPQDRQFILSSKKLLLSDSGFYLCAWSSGLAGAGDTQYFGPGTRLTVL.